This TCR beta chain originates from a study of OX40 agonist ivuxolimab in advanced cancers. About the investigation overall: Ivuxolimab was an agonistic, fully human IgG2 monoclonal antibody directed against OX40 (CD134), a costimulatory receptor. Intravenous ivuxolimab was administered to patients every 2 weeks at six dose levels: 0.01, 0.1, 0.3, 1.5, 3 and 10 mg/kg. Patients were allowed to have had prior anti-PD-1, anti-PD-L1 or anti-CTLA-4 therapy, and approximately 43% of the dose-escalation patients had previously received checkpoint inhibitors. The paper reports the monotherapy dose-escalation portion (N of about 52 patients) of the phase I ivuxolimab trial. The purpose of peripheral TCRbeta sequencing was to test whether ivuxolimab changed TCR sequence diversity and led to clonal T-cell expansion. Partial responses occurred in three dose-escalation patients, of whom one had hepatocellular carcinoma and two had cutaneous melanoma. Of the approximately 50 dose-escalation patients, hepatocellular carcinoma was present in around 20, melanoma in around 15, renal cell carcinoma in 9 and head and neck cancer in 9. The dose-escalation cohort was around 84% male with a mean age of about 65 years, ranging from roughly 23 to 79. Paper-wide results and their limitations: Clonal expansion of both CD4+ and CD8+ blood T cells was observed from baseline to week 6 at doses 0.1 to 3.0 mg/kg. After ivuxolimab, CD8+ T cells had more expanded clones than CD4+ T cells on average. In the 0.1-3.0 mg/kg groups, partial responders had among the lowest normalized peripheral clonal expansion, particularly in CD8+ T cells. Low levels of normalized T-cell clonal expansion were also seen in some patients who did not respond. The antigen specificity of the peripheral T cells that underwent clonal expansion was not determined.

The trial excluded patients who had a history of autoimmune disease or were on systemic immunosuppression. Peripheral blood for TCR sequencing was collected from all dose cohorts at baseline, on cycle 4 day 1, and on cycle 7 day 1. Samples came from an open-label, multicenter, first-in-human phase I dose-escalation trial of ivuxolimab. Adults with locally advanced or metastatic melanoma, renal cell, hepatocellular, or head and neck squamous cell carcinoma were enrolled in the trial. Before TCR sequencing, CD4+ T cells and CD8+ T cells were sorted from peripheral blood as separate populations. This clone has a handful of counts. Its antigen target is currently unknown. Nothing much larger sits one base from this clone, and base qualities are not available. From a lookup of the germline V gene, CDR1 and CDR2 are MDHEN and SYDVKM. V and J are truncated by 10 bases and 0 bases respectively, leaving an intervening sequence of 21 bases. The CDR3 sequence holds 16 residues, the cysteine and phenylalanine included. Only the CDR3 DNA stays, 48 bases, in frame from base 1.

To sequence the TCRbeta CDR3 region, genomic DNA was isolated from the sorted cells. The immunoSEQ Assay was used to sequence the TCRbeta CDR3 regions. Held by TCRdb, this immuneACCESS table contains in-frame sequences only and omits some clones. Under half of the omission traces to an unresolved V gene where checked; the cause of the rest is unknown. This sample has around 82,000 clones in its table, and about 86% of those were observed once. The ten most abundant clones make up less than 0.85% of the sample. The material sequenced was CD4+ or CD8+ T cells sorted from blood, taken in a trial of the OX40 agonist ivuxolimab. This chain is built from TRBV28 and TRBJ1-1; no D segment can be confidently identified. This sequence originates from an adult with an advanced solid tumor such as melanoma, head and neck, liver or kidney cancer. The DNA sequence follows: TGTGCCATCCGTCGGCCTCAGGCCACTATGAACACTGAAGCTTTCTTT. This yields the protein CAIRRPQATMNTEAFF.